This T cell receptor (beta chain) was profiled in a study of B cell selection in AIRE deficiency. Study-level points and caveats: TCRbeta-only data showed roughly 35% of shared healthy Treg sequences in healthy Tconv. Patient Tconv cells held around a third of Treg sequences shared by healthy donors.

This CDR3 has 15 amino acids. V was clipped by 3 bases and J by 8 bases; unmatched bases: 8. CDR1 is LNHDA, CDR2 SQIVND, per germline (reference sequence). About this clone: Antigen specificity is unknown.

The protocol was immunoSEQ multiplex PCR, while the TCRdb copy is restricted to in-frame clones and leaves out a portion. The top ten hold less than 2% of the sample, which has some 21,000 clones, 94% seen once. Sorted regulatory T cells were CD4-positive, CD25-high and CD127-low or negative. The receptor was derived from a human donor with AIRE deficiency. The sequenced sample was Tregs sorted from PBMCs. This chain joins TRBV19 and TRBJ2-5; 11 nucleotides align to TRBD2. The CDR3 coding sequence is TGTGCCAGTAGTATGACTAGCGGGACCCCGGGAACCCAGTACTTC. Its translation is CASSMTSGTPGTQYF. The full variable domain, completed using reference TRBV19 and TRBJ2-5, is DGGITQSPKYLFRKEGQNVTLSCEQNLNHDAMYWYRQDPGQGLRLIYYSQIVNDFQKGDIAEGYSVSREKKESFPLTVTSAQKNPTAFYLCASSMTSGTPGTQYFGPGTRLLVL.